These 15 T cell receptor beta chains were all obtained from the same sample, sequenced in a study of blood T cell repertoires in COVID-19. The data were produced by immunoSEQ multiplex PCR, yet TCRdb's version contains in-frame clones alone and is incomplete. The sample carries around 80,000 clones, about four fifths recorded once. Sequencing was performed on peripheral blood. Source of these receptors: a human donor in a cohort sampled during active COVID-19.

This clone has at least ten counts. V and J are TRBV24-1 and TRBJ2-1; 7 bases fit TRBD2. V lost 5 bases and J lost 10; bases outside the gene matches: 7. The CDR3 is 13 residues long. The germline gives CDR1 KGHDR, CDR2 SFDVKD. The CDR3 is CATSALGGGEQFF. CDR3 coding DNA: TGTGCCACCAGTGCTCTGGGCGGGGGAGAGCAGTTCTTC.

The chain has TRBV7-9 and TRBJ1-2, with TRBD1 identical over 9 bases. The CDR3 is 13 residues long. Trimming at V came to 5 bases and at J to 7 bases, leaving 5 bases not matched to a gene. CDR1 SEHNR and CDR2 FQNEAQ come from the germline V gene (reference sequence). CDR3 sequence reads: CASSKTGGLGYTF. As DNA, the CDR3 is TGTGCCAGCAGCAAAACAGGGGGCCTTGGCTACACCTTC.

In nucleotides, the CDR3 is TGTGCCTGGAGTGTGTACGGTGAAAAACTGTTTTTT. Its protein is CAWSVYGEKLFF. The rearrangement uses TRBV30 and TRBJ1-4, with D uncertain. This CDR3 has 12 residues. The ends were cut back, 0 bases at V and 7 bases at J, with 6 bases in the middle. Germline V lookup: CDR1 GTSNPN, CDR2 SVGIG (reference sequence).

Turning to this clone: The sample has other DNA sequences that encode this CDR3 too. The rearrangement joins TRBV27 to TRBJ2-1; 13 positions agree with TRBD2. The CDR3 covers 15 residues. V was pared by 2 bases and J by 5 bases, with 0 bases of the junction left unmatched. CDR1 is MNHEY and CDR2 is SMNVEV in the germline V gene (reference sequence). The CDR3 DNA follows: TGTGCCAGCAGTTTAGGGACTAGCGGGAACAATGAGCAGTTCTTC. It codes for CASSLGTSGNNEQFF.

The chain links TRBV5-1 to TRBJ1-1, with D unclear. V lost 4 bases and J lost 2, with 15 bases in between. The CDR3 extends over 15 amino acids. The germline V gene has CDR1 SGHRS and CDR2 YFSETQ. This CDR3 is CASSPLPADNTEAFF. The CDR3 region has the DNA TGCGCCAGCAGCCCTCTTCCCGCAGATAACACTGAAGCTTTCTTT.

The rearrangement joins TRBV28 to TRBJ2-3; tentatively, D is TRBD2 (5 bases). Trimming took off 5 bases at V and 5 bases at J, with 11 bases between the two ends. The CDR3 length is 13 residues. CDR1 is MDHEN and CDR2 is SYDVKM in the germline V gene. The CDR3 DNA sequence: TGTGCCAGCAGTGACCGGGAATTAGATACGCAGTATTTT. Protein: CASSDRELDTQYF. The full variable domain, rest sourced from reference TRBV28 and TRBJ2-3, is DVKVTQSSRYLVKRTGEKVFLECVQDMDHENMFWYRQDPGLGLRLIYFSYDVKMKEKGDIPEGYSVSREKKERFSLILESASTNQTSMYLCASSDRELDTQYFGPGTRLTVL.

This clone was seen only once. The CDR3 here is CASSLPGQGYEQYF. DNA of the CDR3: TGTGCCAGCAGTTTACCGGGACAGGGATACGAGCAGTACTTC. J is TRBJ2-7 and V is TRBV28; TRBD1 aligns across 9 bases. CDR1 and CDR2 (germline): MDHEN, SYDVKM. V shed 2 bases, J shed 4 bases, and the junction held 3 bases outside the gene matches. This CDR3 contains 14 residues.

The genes are TRBV2 and TRBJ1-5, with D possibly matching TRBD1 (6 bases). The ends were cut back, 7 bases at V and 3 bases at J, with 13 bases in the middle. CDR3 length: 14 residues. The germline gives CDR1 SNHLY, CDR2 FYNNEI. CDR3 region: CASKTDRSNQPQHF. The DNA for the CDR3 is TGTGCCAGCAAAACTGACAGGTCCAATCAGCCCCAGCATTTT.

The chain employs TRBV7-2 and TRBJ2-7; D is undetermined. This CDR3 region has 11 residues. The V end lost 6 bases, the J end lost 1 base, and 4 bases lay between the germline ends. Looked up from germline, CDR1 is SGHTA and CDR2 is FQGNSA. Written as DNA, the CDR3 is TGTGCCAGCAGTCTATCCTACGAGCAGTACTTC. Translated: CASSLSYEQYF.

The chain employs TRBV5-1 and TRBJ2-3, with no clear D. Trimming took 4 bases from V and 4 from J, leaving 10 bases between them. CDR3 length: 13 residues. CDR1 and CDR2 from the germline V gene are SGHRS and YFSETQ. The DNA of the CDR3 is TGCGCCAGCAGCAGTCTAGTCGCAGATACGCAGTATTTT. This encodes CASSSLVADTQYF.

In its sample, this clone was seen a few times. This sequence joins TRBV4-2 and TRBJ1-1; D may be TRBD1 (6 bases). The V gene's germline CDR1 is LGHNA and CDR2 YNFKEQ. The CDR3 runs 15 residues. Trimming shortened V by 0 bases and J by 7 bases, and 15 bases separated the two germline ends. The CDR3 loop reads CASSQEAQGRGEAFF. As DNA, the CDR3 is TGTGCCAGCAGCCAAGAGGCACAGGGAAGAGGTGAAGCTTTCTTT.

V is TRBV19 and J is TRBJ1-4, with D maybe TRBD1 (5 bases). The length of the CDR3 is 13 residues. V was trimmed by 5 bases and J by 5 bases, leaving 9 bases between them. The germline V gene has CDR1 LNHDA and CDR2 SQIVND (reference sequence). CDR3 loop: CASSFQGNEKLFF. DNA for the CDR3: TGTGCCAGTAGTTTCCAGGGAAATGAAAAACTGTTTTTT.

The rearrangement uses TRBV6-6 and TRBJ1-5; no clear D gene. The germline V gene encodes CDR1 MNHNY and CDR2 SVGAGI (reference sequence). V was trimmed by 5 bases and J by 0 bases, leaving 8 bases between them. This CDR3 is 14 amino acids long. CDR3 DNA sequence: TGTGCCAGCAGTCGGGAGTCTAGCAATCAGCCCCAGCATTTT. Protein: CASSRESSNQPQHF.

The genes are TRBV4-2 and TRBJ2-7; the match to TRBD2 covers 10 bases. Trimming cost V 0 bases and J 3 bases; bases outside gene matches: 5. The CDR3 is 16 residues long. Germline V CDR1 and CDR2: LGHNA, YNFKEQ. The chain's CDR3 is CASSQEERGGIYEQYF. CDR3 bases: TGTGCCAGCAGCCAAGAGGAGCGGGGGGGTATCTACGAGCAGTACTTC.

J is TRBJ1-2 and V is TRBV7-8, with 7 bases that match TRBD1. CDR1 is SGHVS and CDR2 is FQNEAQ in the germline V gene. The CDR3 contains 15 residues. The ends lost 4 bases at V and 4 bases at J; junction bases unmatched: 9. For the CDR3, the DNA is TGTGCCAGCAGCTGGGGGACAGCTCCACCCTATGGCTACACCTTC. Protein: CASSWGTAPPYGYTF.